The 10 T cell receptor beta chains listed next were all sequenced from one sample in a study of identical twins (dated by TCRdb to 2016 to 2017). Library preparation was by 5' RACE. Sequencing used an Illumina HiSeq 2000. TCRdb passed the public sequencing reads through fastp at Q25 and MiXCR, retaining productive beta sequences. Duplicate CDR3 protein sequences are folded into a single record with the most common DNA and genes. A total of 460,000 or so distinct CDR3 sequences appear in this sample, approximately 15% of them only once. The ten largest clones take up around 0.52% of the sample. This sample was shared with a second study, whose subject was yellow fever vaccine responses in identical twins.

Sample: CD4+ T cells sorted from blood. The receptors were gathered from a young woman in good health.

This clonotype was detected many times. The genes are TRBV6-2 or TRBV6-3 and TRBJ1-2; TRBD1 aligns across 8 bases. V trimming: 6 bases; J trimming: 4 bases; junction bases outside the gene matches: 13. The CDR3 loop spans 16 amino acids. CDR1 and CDR2 (germline): MNHEY, SVGEGT. The CDR3 DNA follows: TGTGCCAGCAGCCCCCGACCGGGACAGGCAGCCTATGGCTACACCTTC. Translated: CASSPRPGQAAYGYTF.

The V gene is TRBV3-1, the J gene TRBJ2-2; unclear D gene. Trimming left V 1 base short and J 6 bases short, with 9 bases between. Germline V gene sequence: CDR1 LGHDT, CDR2 YNNKEL (reference sequence). The length of the CDR3 is 14 residues. The CDR3 bases are TGTGCCAGCAGCCAAGTTAGAGCAGCCGGGGAGCTGTTTTTT. Translating gives CASSQVRAAGELFF.

This chain connects TRBV7-9 to TRBJ2-7, with D perhaps matching TRBD1 or TRBD2 (5 bases each). The CDR3 length is 15 residues. Germline V gives CDR1 SEHNR, CDR2 FQNEAQ (reference sequence). Trimming stripped 2 bases from V and 3 bases from J, with 14 bases between. CDR3 sequence (DNA): TGTGCCAGCAGCTTAAGGGACGGTCTTGTCTACGAGCAGTACTTC. This sequence encodes CASSLRDGLVYEQYF.

The chain uses TRBV2 and TRBJ1-1; D is ambiguous. The CDR3 runs to 13 residues. V shed 3 bases and J shed 5 bases, with 10 bases lying between them. Looked up from germline, CDR1 is SNHLY and CDR2 is FYNNEI. The CDR3 sequence: CASSDRSTTEAFF. The CDR3 DNA reads TGTGCCAGCAGTGATCGCAGTACGACTGAAGCTTTCTTT.

This clonotype was observed a few times. The V gene is TRBV20-1, the J gene TRBJ2-1, with 8 bases that match TRBD2. CDR1 DFQATT and CDR2 SNEGSKA come from the germline V gene (reference sequence). The ends lost 6 bases at V and 11 bases at J; junction bases unmatched: 12. The length of the CDR3 is 13 residues. CDR3 region: CSAPGLAVSQQFF. The CDR3, as DNA: TGCAGTGCCCCTGGACTAGCTGTCTCTCAGCAGTTCTTC.

This chain links TRBV20-1 with TRBJ2-5, with 7 nucleotides matching TRBD1. Germline CDR1 is DFQATT and CDR2 is SNEGSKA (reference sequence). The CDR3 spans 13 residues. The trim removed 6 bases at V and 4 bases at J, leaving 8 bases unmatched. The CDR3 loop is CSATDRVSETQYF. The CDR3 nucleotides read TGCAGTGCCACCGACAGGGTTTCAGAGACCCAGTACTTC.

This clonotype was counted many times. The V and J genes are TRBV18 and TRBJ2-5, with D tentatively TRBD2 (5 bases). Germline loops: CDR1 KGHSH, CDR2 LQKENI. This CDR3 has 15 residues. The V and J ends lost 6 bases and 5 bases respectively, with 19 bases between them. The CDR3 sequence is CASSRFPGLEETQYF. DNA of the CDR3: TGTGCCAGCTCCAGATTTCCGGGATTGGAGGAGACCCAGTACTTC.

This clonotype was counted only a few times. The CDR3 region is CASSPDNTGTGELFF. CDR3 nucleotides: TGTGCCAGCAGCCCGGACAATACGGGGACCGGGGAGCTGTTTTTT. This chain connects TRBV4-2 to TRBJ2-2; D may correspond to TRBD1 or TRBD2 (5 bases each). The germline V gene has CDR1 LGHNA and CDR2 YNFKEQ. This CDR3 spans 15 amino acids. V lost 4 bases, J lost 5 bases, and 14 bases lay in between.

This chain joins TRBV5-6 and TRBJ2-7; TRBD1 aligns across 7 bases. Germline trimming cut 3 bases from V and 0 bases from J; bases unmatched to any gene: 6. Germline assignment: CDR1 SGHDT and CDR2 YYEEEE. The CDR3 sequence is 15 residues long. The CDR3 loop is CASSSATGSSYEQYF. The CDR3 nucleotides are TGTGCCAGCAGCTCAGCGACAGGGAGCTCCTACGAGCAGTACTTC.

This clonotype was detected ten times or more. The chain uses TRBV28 and TRBJ2-1; D tentatively reads TRBD1 or TRBD2 (5 bases each). Germline V CDR1 and CDR2: MDHEN, SYDVKM. With 4 bases removed from V and 7 bases from J, the gap between germline ends came to 17 bases. The CDR3 runs 15 residues. CDR3 coding DNA: TGTGCCAGCAGTTCCGGGACCCCCGTCGGGAATGAGCAGTTCTTC. It translates to CASSSGTPVGNEQFF.